A single sample is the source of the 19 T cell receptor beta chains below, sequenced in a study of Graves' ophthalmopathy and Graves' hyperthyroidism. RNA transcripts yielded amplified TCR beta CDR3 regions. HTBI primers primed a first-round RT-PCR, and a second-round multiplex PCR followed. TCRdb ran MiXCR on the multiplex PCR reads and lists one entry per CDR3 protein. This table holds about 220,000 distinct CDR3 sequences, 20% to 25% found once. Sequencing used peripheral blood. The receptor source for this set is a woman aged 45-65 years with Graves' ophthalmopathy.

This clonotype showed up many times. The chain uses TRBV5-1 and TRBJ1-2; D remains unclear. This CDR3 contains 15 residues. V shed 2 bases and J shed 5 bases, with 16 bases lying between them. Germline V lookup: CDR1 SGHRS, CDR2 YFSETQ. The CDR3 region is CASSLGGGGEYGYTF. In DNA form, the CDR3 reads TGCGCCAGCAGCTTAGGCGGCGGAGGAGAATATGGCTACACCTTC.

This clonotype has ten or more counts. This chain links TRBV10-1 with TRBJ2-7; unclear D gene. Germline V lookup: CDR1 WNHNN, CDR2 SYGVQD (reference sequence). V was shortened by 3 bases and J by 0 bases, with 6 bases between the two germline ends. The CDR3 consists of 13 residues. As DNA, the CDR3 is TGCGCCAGCAGTGAAATGAGCTCCTACGAGCAGTACTTC. Protein sequence: CASSEMSSYEQYF.

Concerning this clonotype: A much larger clone is a single base away; this may be a read error. The rearrangement links TRBV30 to TRBJ2-7; 8 nucleotides match TRBD2. This CDR3 spans 15 amino acids. Germline V CDR1 and CDR2: GTSNPN, SVGIG (reference sequence). The CDR3 DNA reads as TGTGCCTGGAGGGGACTAGGCACCCAGTCCTACGAGCAGGACTTC. Its translation: CAWRGLGTQSYEQDF.

This clonotype was detected ten times or more. The genes are TRBV6-2 or TRBV6-3 and TRBJ2-2; possibly TRBD1 or TRBD2 for D (5 bases each). Germline V gene data show CDR1 as MNHEY and CDR2 as SVGEGT. CDR3 length equals 15 residues. The V end was cut by 6 bases, the J end by 2 bases, with 13 bases between. CDR3 residues: CASSITGRNTGELFF. The CDR3 nucleotides read TGTGCCAGCAGCATAACGGGACGCAACACCGGGGAGCTGTTTTTT.

This clonotype has ten or more counts. The chain carries TRBV29-1 and TRBJ2-7, with D perhaps given as TRBD1 or TRBD2 (5 bases each). Germline CDR1 is SQVTM and CDR2 is ANQGSEA. Trimming took off 5 bases at V and 3 bases at J, with 23 bases between the two ends. This CDR3 is 16 amino acids long. CDR3 residues: CSVTLRSGTRLYEQYF. The CDR3, as DNA: TGCAGCGTTACCTTGAGGTCCGGGACCCGACTCTACGAGCAGTACTTC.

There are many counts of this clonotype. The J gene is TRBJ2-7, the V gene TRBV12-3 or TRBV12-4; 7 bases agree with TRBD1. V lost 6 bases to trimming and J lost 1 base; unmatched junction nucleotides: 9. The CDR3 has 15 residues. CDR3 sequence reads: CASSHRQGLSYEQYF. CDR3 in DNA: TGTGCCAGCAGCCACCGACAGGGCCTTTCCTACGAGCAGTACTTC.

This clonotype was observed a few times. The J gene is TRBJ1-5, the V gene TRBV5-1, with 8 nucleotides matching TRBD1. V trimming: 4 bases; J trimming: 5 bases; junction bases outside the gene matches: 5. This CDR3 has 14 amino acids. Germline V gene sequence: CDR1 SGHRS, CDR2 YFSETQ. CDR3 in amino acids: CASSLTGDYQPQHF. CDR3 bases: TGCGCCAGCAGCCTGACAGGGGATTATCAGCCCCAGCATTTT.

The chain combines TRBV6-2 or TRBV6-3 with TRBJ1-1, with D possibly matching TRBD1 (5 bases). The V gene's germline CDR1 is MNHEY and CDR2 SVGEGT. Trimming removed 5 bases from V and 11 bases from J, with 24 bases in between. CDR3 size: 15 residues. The CDR3 loop reads CASSRTSQGPGTAFF. For the CDR3, the DNA is TGTGCCAGCAGTCGAACCAGTCAGGGCCCCGGGACGGCTTTCTTT.

Concerning this clonotype itself: A junction boundary mismatches the germline segment, possibly from a read error. V gene TRBV20-1 combines with J gene TRBJ1-1; 8 bases align to TRBD1. The CDR3 consists of 14 residues. Per germline, CDR1 DFQATT and CDR2 SNEGSKA (reference sequence). Written as DNA, the CDR3 is TGCAGTGGTAGAGATGAACAGGGGGGGGCTGAAGCTTTCTTT. This sequence encodes CSGRDEQGGAEAFF.

This clonotype was detected many times. The chain joins TRBV11-2 to TRBJ2-2; 8 nucleotides agree with TRBD1. V dropped 5 bases and J dropped 6; count of bases not matched to a gene: 5. This CDR3 is 14 amino acids long. Germline V gives CDR1 SGHAT, CDR2 FQNNGV. CDR3 nucleotide sequence: TGTGCCAGCAGCACCGGGACAGGATCCGGGGAGCTGTTTTTT. This codes for CASSTGTGSGELFF.

The gene calls are TRBV11-2 and TRBJ2-7; D is possibly TRBD1 (6 bases). The germline V gene encodes CDR1 SGHAT and CDR2 FQNNGV. CDR3 size: 16 residues. V lost 2 bases to trimming and J lost 6 bases, with 20 bases between them. CDR3 loop: CASSLLVPTGPAEQYF. In DNA form, the CDR3 reads TGTGCCAGCAGCTTACTAGTCCCGACAGGCCCCGCCGAGCAGTACTTC.

The chain combines TRBV3-1 with TRBJ1-1, with D possibly being TRBD1 (5 bases). The germline V and J ends were trimmed by 4 bases and 8 bases, with 11 bases remaining between them. Germline loops: CDR1 LGHDT, CDR2 YNNKEL (reference sequence). The CDR3 totals 12 residues. CDR3 bases: TGTGCCAGCAGCCCGGTTGGGGCGGAAGCTTTCTTT. Translated: CASSPVGAEAFF.

The sample holds many counts of this clonotype. The chain has TRBV6-2 or TRBV6-3 and TRBJ2-7; possible D gene TRBD2, 6 bases. The V gene's germline CDR1 is MNHEY and CDR2 SVGEGT. The CDR3 has 11 residues. The CDR3 nucleotides are TGTGCCAGCAGCACCTCCCCGAGAGGGAGGGTC. This sequence encodes CASSTSPRGRV.

This clonotype came up many times. The rearrangement uses TRBV30 and TRBJ1-5, with TRBD1 matching 8 bases. This CDR3 is 16 amino acids long. V lost 2 bases to trimming and J lost 2 bases; unmatched junction nucleotides: 8. Germline lookup yields CDR1 GTSNPN and CDR2 SVGIG (reference sequence). The CDR3 here is CAWSTDRDVGNQPQHF. DNA for the CDR3: TGTGCCTGGAGTACGGACAGGGACGTAGGCAATCAGCCCCAGCATTTT.

This clonotype was found a few times. The V and J genes are TRBV6-5 and TRBJ2-5; 8 nucleotides match TRBD1. This CDR3 region has 14 residues. CDR1 and CDR2 (germline): MNHEY, SVGAGI. V was clipped by 2 bases and J by 3 bases; unmatched bases: 2. The CDR3 loop is CASSYRDRKETQYF. In DNA, the CDR3 is TGTGCCAGCAGTTACAGGGACAGGAAAGAGACCCAGTACTTC.

The rearrangement uses TRBV16 and TRBJ1-5; D unresolved. The CDR3 sequence is 12 residues long. V was pared by 4 bases and J by 6 bases, with 7 bases between. Germline CDR1 is KGHSY and CDR2 is FQNENV. CDR3 DNA sequence: TGTGCCAGCAGCCCAACGGGTCAGCCCCAGCATTTT. Translated, it gives CASSPTGQPQHF.

This clonotype appeared many times. The chain couples TRBV7-6 to TRBJ2-7; possible D gene TRBD1, 6 bases. The CDR3 spans 19 residues. CDR1 is SGHVS, CDR2 FNYEAQ, per germline. V shed 5 bases and J shed 0 bases, with 26 bases lying between them. DNA of the CDR3: TGTGCCAGCAGCCCGCTTGTAACAGGGCCCTCTTCTTCCTCCTACGAGCAGTACTTC. Translated, it gives CASSPLVTGPSSSSYEQYF. Filled out from reference TRBV7-6 and TRBJ2-7, the complete variable domain reads GAGVSQSPRYKVTKRGQDVALRCDPISGHVSLYWYRQALGQGPEFLTYFNYEAQQDKSGLPNDRFSAERPEGSISTLTIQRTEQRDSAMYRCASSPLVTGPSSSSYEQYFGPGTRLTVT.

This clonotype was seen repeatedly, ten times or more. The chain's CDR3 is CASSPWAGGAHTEAFF. The CDR3 DNA follows: TGTGCCAGCTCACCGTGGGCCGGCGGTGCGCACACTGAAGCTTTCTTT. The J gene is TRBJ1-1, the V gene TRBV18; D unclear. From germline, CDR1 is KGHSH and CDR2 LQKENI. V was trimmed by 3 bases and J by 3 bases, leaving 17 bases between them. The CDR3 spans 16 residues.

Concerning this clonotype: Compared with germline, one end of the junction differs, possibly owing to a read error. The chain is built from TRBV6-2 or TRBV6-3 and TRBJ1-2, with D tentatively TRBD1 (5 bases). Looked up from germline, CDR1 is MNHEY and CDR2 is SVGEGT. The CDR3 length is 18 residues. CDR3 sequence: CASSFMTVNMGRMDGYIF. The CDR3 DNA reads TGTGCCAGCAGTTTCATGACGGTGAACATGGGGCGGATGGATGGCTACATCTTC.